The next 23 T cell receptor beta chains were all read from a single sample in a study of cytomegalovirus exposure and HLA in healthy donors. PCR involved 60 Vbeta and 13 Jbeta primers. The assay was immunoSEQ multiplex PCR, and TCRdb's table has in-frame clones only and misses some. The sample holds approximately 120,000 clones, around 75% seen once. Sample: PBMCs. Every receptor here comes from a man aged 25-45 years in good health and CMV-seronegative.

The CDR3 spells CASSGDRGPEYGYTF. The CDR3 nucleotides are TGTGCCAGCAGCGGAGATCGAGGTCCGGAGTATGGCTACACCTTC. The chain recombines TRBV5-4 with TRBJ1-2; D is unresolved. The germline V gene encodes CDR1 SGHNT and CDR2 YYREEE (reference sequence). The CDR3 contains 15 residues. V lost 4 bases and J 5 bases, leaving 18 bases between the germline ends.

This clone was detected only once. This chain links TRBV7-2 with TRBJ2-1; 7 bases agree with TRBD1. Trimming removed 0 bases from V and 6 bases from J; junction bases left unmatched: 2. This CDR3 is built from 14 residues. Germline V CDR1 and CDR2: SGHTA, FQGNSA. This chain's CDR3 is CASSLAAGGNEQFF. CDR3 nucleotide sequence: TGTGCCAGCAGCTTAGCGGCAGGGGGCAATGAGCAGTTCTTC.

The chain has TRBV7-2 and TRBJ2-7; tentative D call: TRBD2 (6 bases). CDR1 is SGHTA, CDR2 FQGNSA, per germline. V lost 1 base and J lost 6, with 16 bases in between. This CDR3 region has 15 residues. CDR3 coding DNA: TGTGCCAGCAGCTTAGGACTAGAGGGTTTCAGCGAGCAGTACTTC. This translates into CASSLGLEGFSEQYF.

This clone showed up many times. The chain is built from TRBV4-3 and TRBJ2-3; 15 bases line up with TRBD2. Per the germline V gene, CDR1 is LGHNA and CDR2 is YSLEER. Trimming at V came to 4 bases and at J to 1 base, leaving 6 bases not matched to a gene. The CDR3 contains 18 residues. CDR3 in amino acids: CASSPRTSGGEGTDTQYF. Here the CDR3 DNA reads TGCGCCAGCAGCCCCCGGACTAGCGGGGGGGAAGGCACAGATACGCAGTATTTT.

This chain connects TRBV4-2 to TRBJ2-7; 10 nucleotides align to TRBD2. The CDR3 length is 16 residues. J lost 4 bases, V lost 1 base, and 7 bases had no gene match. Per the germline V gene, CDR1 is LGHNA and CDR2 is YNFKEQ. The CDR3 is CASSQASGGAVYEQYF. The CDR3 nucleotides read TGTGCCAGCAGCCAAGCGAGCGGGGGGGCTGTTTACGAGCAGTACTTC.

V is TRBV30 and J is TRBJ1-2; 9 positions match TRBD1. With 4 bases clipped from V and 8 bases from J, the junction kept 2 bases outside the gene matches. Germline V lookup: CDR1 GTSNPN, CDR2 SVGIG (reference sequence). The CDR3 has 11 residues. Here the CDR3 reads CAWMDRGGYTF. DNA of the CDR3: TGTGCCTGGATGGACAGGGGAGGCTACACCTTC.

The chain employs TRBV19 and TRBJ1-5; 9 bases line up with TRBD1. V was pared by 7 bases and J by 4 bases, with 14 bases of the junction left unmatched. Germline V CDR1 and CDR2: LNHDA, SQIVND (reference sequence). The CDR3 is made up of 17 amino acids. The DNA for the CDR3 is TGTGCCAGTACCCTGATACCGGGACAGGGAGTGAATCAGCCCCAGCATTTT. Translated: CASTLIPGQGVNQPQHF.

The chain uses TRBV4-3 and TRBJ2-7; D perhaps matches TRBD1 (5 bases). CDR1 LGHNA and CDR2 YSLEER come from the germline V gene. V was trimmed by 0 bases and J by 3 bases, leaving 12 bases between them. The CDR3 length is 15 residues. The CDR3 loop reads CASSQEGRGYYEQYF. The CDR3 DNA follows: TGCGCCAGCAGCCAAGAAGGTAGGGGCTACTACGAGCAGTACTTC.

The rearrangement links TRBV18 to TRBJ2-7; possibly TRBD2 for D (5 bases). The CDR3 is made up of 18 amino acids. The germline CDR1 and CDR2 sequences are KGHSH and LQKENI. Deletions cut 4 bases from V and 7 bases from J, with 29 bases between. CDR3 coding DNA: TGTGCCAGCTCACGGAATATCGGGTCGGGTTTTCCCTCGGGGGAGCAGTACTTC. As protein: CASSRNIGSGFPSGEQYF.

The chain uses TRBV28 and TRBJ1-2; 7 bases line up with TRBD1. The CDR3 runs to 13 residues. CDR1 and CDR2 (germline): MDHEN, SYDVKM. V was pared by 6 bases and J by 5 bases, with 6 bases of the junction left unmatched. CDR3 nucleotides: TGTGCCAGCAGACCCGGGACAGAGTATGGCTACACCTTC. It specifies CASRPGTEYGYTF.

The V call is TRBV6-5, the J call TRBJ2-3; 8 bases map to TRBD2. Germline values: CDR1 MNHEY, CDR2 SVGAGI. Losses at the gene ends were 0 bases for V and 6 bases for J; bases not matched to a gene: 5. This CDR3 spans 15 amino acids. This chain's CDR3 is CASSYSIAGSDTQYF. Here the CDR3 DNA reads TGTGCCAGCAGTTACTCGATAGCGGGGTCCGATACGCAGTATTTT.

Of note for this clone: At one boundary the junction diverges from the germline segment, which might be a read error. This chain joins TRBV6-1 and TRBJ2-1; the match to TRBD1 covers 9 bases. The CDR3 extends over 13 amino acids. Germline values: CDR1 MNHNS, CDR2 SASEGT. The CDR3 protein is CASSEVYRDRELF. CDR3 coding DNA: TGTGCCAGCAGTGAAGTCTATCGGGACAGGGAGCTCTTC.

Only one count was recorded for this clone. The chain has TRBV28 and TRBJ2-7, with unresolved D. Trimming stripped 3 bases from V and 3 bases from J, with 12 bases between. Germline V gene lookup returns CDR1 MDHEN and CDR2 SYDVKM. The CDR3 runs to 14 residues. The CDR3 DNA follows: TGTGCCAGCAGTTTCCTGAGGCACTTCTACGAGCAGTACTTC. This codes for CASSFLRHFYEQYF.

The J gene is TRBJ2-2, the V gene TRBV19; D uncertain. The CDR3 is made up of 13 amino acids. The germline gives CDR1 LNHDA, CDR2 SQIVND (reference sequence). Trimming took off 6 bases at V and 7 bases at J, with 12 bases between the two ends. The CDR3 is CASRTTVGGELFF. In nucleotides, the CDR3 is TGTGCCAGTAGAACAACAGTGGGCGGGGAGCTGTTTTTT.

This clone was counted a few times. The CDR3 DNA reads as TGTGCCAGCAGTGGTATAGGGGGAAGCTCCGGGGAGCTGTTTTTT. Its translation is CASSGIGGSSGELFF. V and J are TRBV6-1 and TRBJ2-2; TRBD1 is a possible D gene (6 bases). The germline V gene has CDR1 MNHNS and CDR2 SASEGT. The ends were cut back, 4 bases at V and 6 bases at J, with 15 bases in the middle. The CDR3 consists of 15 residues.

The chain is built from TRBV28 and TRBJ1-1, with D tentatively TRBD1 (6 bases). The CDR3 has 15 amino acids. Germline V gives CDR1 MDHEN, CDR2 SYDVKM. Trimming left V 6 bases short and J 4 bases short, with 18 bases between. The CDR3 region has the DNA TGTGCCAGCAGGCCCCTCCTGGGGGCGGGCACTGAAGCTTTCTTT. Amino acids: CASRPLLGAGTEAFF.

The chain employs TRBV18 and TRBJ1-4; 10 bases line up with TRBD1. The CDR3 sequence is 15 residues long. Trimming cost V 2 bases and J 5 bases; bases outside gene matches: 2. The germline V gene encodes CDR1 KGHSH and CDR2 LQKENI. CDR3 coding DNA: TGTGCCAGCTCACCAGGGACAGGGGAAAATGAAAAACTGTTTTTT. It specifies CASSPGTGENEKLFF. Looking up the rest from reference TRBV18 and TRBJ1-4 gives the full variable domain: NAGVMQNPRHLVRRRGQEARLRCSPMKGHSHVYWYRQLPEEGLKFMVYLQKENIIDESGMPKERFSAEFPKEGPSILRIQQVVRGDSAAYFCASSPGTGENEKLFFGSGTQLSVL.

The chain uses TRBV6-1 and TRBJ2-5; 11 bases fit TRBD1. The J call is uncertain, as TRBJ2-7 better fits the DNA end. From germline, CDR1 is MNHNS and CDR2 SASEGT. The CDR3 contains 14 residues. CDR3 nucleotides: TGTGCCAGCAGTGAGGACAGGGGGCTTTACGAGCAGTACTTC. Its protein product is CASSEDRGLYEQYF.

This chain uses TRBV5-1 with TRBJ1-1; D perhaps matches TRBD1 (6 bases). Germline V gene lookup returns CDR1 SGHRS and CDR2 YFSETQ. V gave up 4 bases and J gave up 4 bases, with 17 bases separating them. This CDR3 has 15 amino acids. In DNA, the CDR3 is TGCGCCAGCAGCGGGGGGGGGCTTTCTAGCACTGAAGCTTTCTTT. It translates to CASSGGGLSSTEAFF. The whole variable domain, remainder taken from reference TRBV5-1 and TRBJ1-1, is KAGVTQTPRYLIKTRGQQVTLSCSPISGHRSVSWYQQTPGQGLQFLFEYFSETQRNKGNFPGRFSGRQFSNSRSEMNVSTLELGDSALYLCASSGGGLSSTEAFFGQGTRLTVV.

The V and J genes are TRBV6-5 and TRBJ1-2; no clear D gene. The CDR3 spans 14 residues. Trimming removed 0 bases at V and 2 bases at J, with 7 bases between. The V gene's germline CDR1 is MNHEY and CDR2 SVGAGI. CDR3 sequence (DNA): TGTGCCAGCAGTTACTCGAGCCAAAACTATGGCTACACCTTC. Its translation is CASSYSSQNYGYTF.

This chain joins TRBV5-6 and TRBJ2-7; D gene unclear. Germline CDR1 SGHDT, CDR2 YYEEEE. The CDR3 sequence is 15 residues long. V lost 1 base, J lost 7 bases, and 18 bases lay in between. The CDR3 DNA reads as TGTGCCAGCAGCTTGAAAGTCGTGGAGAGGAGTGAGCAGTACTTC. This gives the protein CASSLKVVERSEQYF.

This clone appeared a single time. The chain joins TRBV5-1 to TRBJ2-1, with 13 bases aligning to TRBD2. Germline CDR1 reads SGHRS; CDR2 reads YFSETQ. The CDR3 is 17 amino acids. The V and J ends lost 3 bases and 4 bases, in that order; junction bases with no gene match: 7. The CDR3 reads CASSSGPGLAGYNEQFF. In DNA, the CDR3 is TGCGCCAGCAGCTCCGGGCCGGGACTAGCGGGATACAATGAGCAGTTCTTC.

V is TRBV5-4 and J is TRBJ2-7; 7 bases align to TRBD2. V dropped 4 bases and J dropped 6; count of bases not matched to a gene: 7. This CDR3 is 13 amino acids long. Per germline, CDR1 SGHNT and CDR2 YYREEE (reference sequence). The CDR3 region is CASSARTSSEQYF. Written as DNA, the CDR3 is TGTGCCAGCAGCGCCCGGACTAGTTCCGAGCAGTACTTC.